The TCR beta chain under discussion was sequenced for a study of breast tumors, draining lymph nodes, adjacent tissues. Notes on the study in general: Tumor TCR diversity was below lymph nodes but above nontumor tissue. That most tumor T cells come from lymph nodes remained unproven. Luminal-like breast cancer showed significantly higher tumor–nontumor repertoire similarity than basal-like.

Notes on this clonotype: Its antigen remains unidentified.

The V gene lost 5 bases and the J gene lost 8 bases, with 13 bases spanning the gap. This CDR3 is built from 12 residues. Per the germline V gene, CDR1 is DFQATT and CDR2 is SNEGSKA (reference sequence). TCRdb passed the multiplex PCR reads through MiXCR, listing each CDR3 protein once. The sample has about 230,000 distinct CDR3 sequences, roughly 32% seen once. Samples came from axillary lymph nodes draining the breast cancer. The sequenced sample consisted of axillary lymph node tissue. The source of this sequence is a female donor with breast cancer. Some clones in this sample may be carry-over from other donors' samples. V and J are TRBV20-1 and TRBJ2-4, with a tentative D call TRBD1 (6 bases). CDR3 amino acids: CSAHLEGDIQYF. The CDR3 DNA reads TGCAGTGCTCACCTAGAGGGGGACATTCAGTACTTC.